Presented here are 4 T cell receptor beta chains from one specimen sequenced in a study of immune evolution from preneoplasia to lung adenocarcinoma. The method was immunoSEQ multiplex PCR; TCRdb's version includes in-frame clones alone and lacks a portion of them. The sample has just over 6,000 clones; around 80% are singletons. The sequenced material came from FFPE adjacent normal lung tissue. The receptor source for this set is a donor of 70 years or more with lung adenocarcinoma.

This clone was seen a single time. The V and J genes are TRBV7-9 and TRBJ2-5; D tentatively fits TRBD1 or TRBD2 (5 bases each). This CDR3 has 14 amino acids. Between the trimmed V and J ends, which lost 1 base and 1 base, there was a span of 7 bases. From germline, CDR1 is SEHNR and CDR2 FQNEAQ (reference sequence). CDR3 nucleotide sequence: TGTGCCAGCAGCTTAGTAGGGACCCAAGAGACCCAGTACTTC. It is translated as CASSLVGTQETQYF.

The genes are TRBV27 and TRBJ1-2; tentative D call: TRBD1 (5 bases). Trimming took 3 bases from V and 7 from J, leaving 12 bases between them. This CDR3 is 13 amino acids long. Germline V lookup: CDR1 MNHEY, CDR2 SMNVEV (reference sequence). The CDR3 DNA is TGTGCCAGCAGTTTCGGGGGTAGAGTTGGCTACACCTTC. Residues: CASSFGGRVGYTF.

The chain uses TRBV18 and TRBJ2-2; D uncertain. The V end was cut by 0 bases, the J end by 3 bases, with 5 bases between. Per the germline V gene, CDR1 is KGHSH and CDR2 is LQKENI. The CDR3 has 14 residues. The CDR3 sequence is CASSPPADTGELFF. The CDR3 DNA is TGTGCCAGCTCACCACCGGCCGACACCGGGGAGCTGTTTTTT.

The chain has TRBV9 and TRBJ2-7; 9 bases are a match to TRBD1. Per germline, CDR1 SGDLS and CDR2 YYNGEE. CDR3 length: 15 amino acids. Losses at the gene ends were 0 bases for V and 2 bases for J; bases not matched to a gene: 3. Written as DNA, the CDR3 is TGTGCCAGCAGCGTAGGGACAGGGGCGGCCTACGAGCAGTACTTC. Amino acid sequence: CASSVGTGAAYEQYF.